These 4 T cell receptor beta chains were sequenced from one sample in a study of regulatory T cells in long-lasting Graves disease. Time point in this sample: newly diagnosed GD, antithyroid drugs for less than 3 months. RNA from PBMCs was the source of the TCR library. HTBI primers from iRepertoire and Arm-PCR of CDR3 regions yielded the TCR beta libraries. TCRdb reanalysed the multiplex PCR reads using MiXCR and keeps one entry per CDR3 protein. The sample includes a few hundred thousand distinct CDR3 sequences, 14% of them seen just once. The same sample was also studied in work on T cells in Graves' hyperthyroidism and ophthalmopathy.

The starting material was peripheral blood mononuclear cells (PBMCs), obtained at new diagnosis, from a patient treated with antithyroid drugs. All receptors come from a woman aged 50 to 60 with Graves disease.

This clonotype came up many times. The germline gene is not matched at one end of the junction; a read error may be the cause. This chain joins TRBV5-1 and TRBJ2-3, with 9 bases that match TRBD1. Looked up from germline, CDR1 is SGHRS and CDR2 is YFSETQ. The CDR3 loop spans 15 amino acids. CDR3 loop: CASSAGTGTTDTQYF. The CDR3 nucleotides are TGTGCCAGCAGTGCCGGGACAGGGACCACAGATACGCAGTATTTT. Drawing the rest from reference TRBV5-1 and TRBJ2-3, the complete variable domain is KAGVTQTPRYLIKTRGQQVTLSCSPISGHRSVSWYQQTPGQGLQFLFEYFSETQRNKGNFPGRFSGRQFSNSRSEMNVSTLELGDSALYLCASSAGTGTTDTQYFGPGTRLTVL.

This clonotype was found a few times. The genes are TRBV20-1 and TRBJ2-7; no clear D. This CDR3 comprises 11 residues. The V end lost 3 bases, the J end lost 7 bases, and 10 bases lay between the germline ends. The V gene's germline CDR1 is DFQATT and CDR2 SNEGSKA (reference sequence). The CDR3 DNA reads TGCAGTGCTAGGCAGGCCTGGGAGCAGTACTTC. Translating it yields CSARQAWEQYF.

This clonotype occurred many times. This chain joins TRBV28 and TRBJ2-5; possibly TRBD2 for D (6 bases). CDR3 length equals 14 residues. Germline lookup yields CDR1 MDHEN and CDR2 SYDVKM. The germline V and J ends were trimmed by 8 bases and 4 bases, with 17 bases remaining between them. CDR3 residues: CASPFWWGVETQYF. CDR3 sequence (DNA): TGTGCCAGCCCCTTCTGGTGGGGGGTAGAGACCCAGTACTTC.

This rearrangement joins TRBV3-1 to TRBJ1-2; no clear D gene. V lost 7 bases, J lost 8 bases, and 20 bases lay in between. This CDR3 region has 14 residues. Germline values: CDR1 LGHDT, CDR2 YNNKEL (reference sequence). Here the CDR3 DNA reads TGTGCCAGCAAGAGCATGTCCGGGAGAGAGGGCTACACCTTC. As protein: CASKSMSGREGYTF.